A selection of T cell receptor beta chains follows, all from one sample in a study of T cell repertoires in cytomegalovirus infection. TCRdb re-called the reads with MiXCR, one entry per CDR3 protein. Among approximately 990,000 distinct CDR3 sequences, 31% were seen once, and the ten largest hold about an eighth. These receptors' targets are unknown. The source was cultured CD8+ T cells from PBMCs, collected from culture after CMV antigen stimulation. The origin of the receptors is a human donor in good health (CMV status not recorded). Some clones in this sample may be carry-over from other donors' samples. CDR3s include the opening cysteine and the closing phenylalanine or tryptophan. The order of the fields is CDR3 DNA, CDR3 protein, D gene, V gene, clone size, J gene. D genes are given only for firm matches. Part of the rows lack a size; the others show once, few, many or a class for expanded clones.

TGTGCCAGCAGCCTCTCGGACAGGGGGCGCTTTAGGGGTGGCTACACCTTC	CASSLSDRGRFRGGYTF	TRBD1	TRBV28	.	TRBJ1-2
TGTGCCAGCTCACCAGAAAGCTTCGAGGGAGAGGACTATGGCTACACCTTC	CASSPESFEGEDYGYTF	.	TRBV18	.	TRBJ1-2
TGTGCCAGCAGCTTAGCGAGGGCAGTTAATGAAAAACTGTTTTTT	CASSLARAVNEKLFF	.	TRBV7-6	many	TRBJ1-4
TGTGCCAGCAGCGGGGGGGCGGTTCAGCCCCAGCATTTT	CASSGGAVQPQHF	.	TRBV25-1	once	TRBJ1-5
TGTGCCAGCAGCCCACCGGTGAGGGGGGTTGAAGCTTTCTTT	CASSPPVRGVEAFF	.	TRBV7-6	many	TRBJ1-1
TGTGCCAGCAGTTACGGGGCAGGTCATCAGCCCCAGCATTTT	CASSYGAGHQPQHF	.	TRBV6-2/TRBV6-3	.	TRBJ1-5
TGCAGTGCTAGAGGGCTGGGGCAAGAGACCCAGTACTTC	CSARGLGQETQYF	.	TRBV20-1	.	TRBJ2-5
TGCGCCAGCAGCTTCGAACGGGATGAGACCCAGTACTTC	CASSFERDETQYF	.	TRBV5-1	.	TRBJ2-5
TGTGCCAGCAGACCCGGGACTAGCGGGGCTAACACCGGGGAGCTGTTTTTT	CASRPGTSGANTGELFF	TRBD2	TRBV7-3	.	TRBJ2-2
TGTGCCAGCAGCTCCGGAACGACGGGTAGCACAGATACGCAGTATTTT	CASSSGTTGSTDTQYF	.	TRBV7-2	many	TRBJ2-3
TGTGCCAGCAGTTTCGGGGAATTAGGCTACACCTTC	CASSFGELGYTF	.	TRBV12-3/TRBV12-4	many	TRBJ1-2
TGTGCCAGCAGCTTAGAGACTAGCGGCACAGATACGCAGTATTTT	CASSLETSGTDTQYF	TRBD2	TRBV7-6	few	TRBJ2-3
TGTGCCAGCAATATGTACAGGGGGAATTCACCCCTCCACTTT	CASNMYRGNSPLHF	TRBD1	TRBV28	few	TRBJ1-6
TGTGCCAGTAGTACGGGACAGTGGGGTAACTATGGCTACACCTTC	CASSTGQWGNYGYTF	TRBD1	TRBV19	.	TRBJ1-2
TGTGCCAGCAGCCAAGGGGGCTCTGGCGCCTACGAGCAGTACTTC	CASSQGGSGAYEQYF	.	TRBV4-2	.	TRBJ2-7
TGTGCCAGCAGCCCCTCGGGGTCTGAAAAACTGTTTTTT	CASSPSGSEKLFF	.	TRBV7-8	.	TRBJ1-4
TGTGCCAGCAGTTGGTCCCCCGGGACAGGCTTGCATGGCTACACCTTC	CASSWSPGTGLHGYTF	TRBD1	TRBV12-3/TRBV12-4	.	TRBJ1-2
TGTGCCAGCAGGTTCGACAGGGCGACAGCTAACTATGGCTACACCTTC	CASRFDRATANYGYTF	TRBD1	TRBV2	.	TRBJ1-2
TGTGCCAGCAGGGAACCGGGAGATACGCAGTATTTT	CASREPGDTQYF	.	TRBV7-9	few	TRBJ2-3
TGTGCCAGCAGCCTTAAATACCGGACTAGCGGAACAGATACGCAGTATTTT	CASSLKYRTSGTDTQYF	TRBD2	TRBV7-6	.	TRBJ2-3
TGTGCCAGCAGCTTAGAGATGGGGAACATCTACGAGCAGTACTTC	CASSLEMGNIYEQYF	.	TRBV7-8	many	TRBJ2-7
TGTGCCAGCGACAGACAGGGGGCTGGCTACACCTTC	CASDRQGAGYTF	TRBD1	TRBV9	few	TRBJ1-2
TGTGCCAGTAGTATATGGGACGTAAGAGATACGCAGTATTTT	CASSIWDVRDTQYF	.	TRBV19	.	TRBJ2-3
TGTGCCAGCCCTCCCGGGACAGGGTGGTACCAAGAGACCCAGTACTTC	CASPPGTGWYQETQYF	TRBD1	TRBV2	.	TRBJ2-5
TGTGCCAGCGGTGAACAGGGCGATGAGCAGTTCTTC	CASGEQGDEQFF	.	TRBV5-5	.	TRBJ2-1
TGCGCCAGCAGCGAAGGACAGGACACAGATACGCAGTATTTT	CASSEGQDTDTQYF	TRBD1	TRBV4-1	.	TRBJ2-3
TGTGCCAGCAGCGGGTGGTACAATGAGCAGTTCTTC	CASSGWYNEQFF	.	TRBV7-6	.	TRBJ2-1
TGCAGCGTTGGACCGGGACAGGTCCACAATGAGCAGTTCTTC	CSVGPGQVHNEQFF	TRBD1	TRBV29-1	once	TRBJ2-1